This TCR beta chain was documented in a study of cytomegalovirus exposure and HLA in healthy donors. The overall study: The study's early data release held about 85 million unique TCRs from HLA-typed donors.

This clone was seen only a few times. Its antigen is currently unknown. The germline V gene encodes CDR1 KGHSH and CDR2 LQKENI. The CDR3 is 16 amino acids. Trimming removed 2 bases from V and 7 bases from J, with 20 bases in between. General study points: In a later analysis, compared with equally common non-associated chains, HLA-associated beta chains were more expanded.

Both 60 Vbeta primers and 13 Jbeta primers went into the PCR. Profiling relied on immunoSEQ multiplex PCR, and the TCRdb table lists in-frame clones only, not all of them. Of about 150,000 clones in the sample, 65% to 80% are singletons; the top ten hold 2.5% to 4%. The TCR originated in a man aged 35 to 55 in good health and CMV-seronegative. The material sequenced was PBMCs. The gene calls are TRBV18 and TRBJ1-2; TRBD1 might be the D (6 bases). The CDR3 here is CASSPITGTPIGGYTF. The CDR3 nucleotides read TGTGCCAGCTCACCAATCACTGGGACACCCATAGGTGGCTACACCTTC.